The 22 T cell receptor beta chains listed next were all sequenced from one sample in a study of siplizumab effects on memory and regulatory T cells. Using immunoSEQ multiplex PCR, the repertoire was profiled, and TCRdb retains in-frame clones only, with some absent. This sample has roughly 100,000 clones, with around 93% found just once. The sequencing input was CD4+ T cells sorted from blood. All receptors come from a human donor in good health.

The gene calls are TRBV7-2 and TRBJ2-1; TRBD2 matches 8 bases. In germline, CDR1 is SGHTA, CDR2 FQGNSA. With 5 bases clipped from V and 3 bases from J, the junction kept 18 bases outside the gene matches. This CDR3 comprises 19 residues. The CDR3 DNA sequence: TGTGCCAGCAGCCTCCGGCCCCAAGCGGGAGAGATATACTACAATGAGCAGTTCTTC. It encodes CASSLRPQAGEIYYNEQFF. The complete variable domain, with remaining parts taken from reference TRBV7-2 and TRBJ2-1, reads GAGVSQSPSNKVTEKGKDVELRCDPISGHTALYWYRQSLGQGLEFLIYFQGNSAPDKSGLPSDRFSAERTGGSVSTLTIQRTQQEDSAVYLCASSLRPQAGEIYYNEQFFGPGTRLTVL.

The rearrangement joins TRBV10-3 to TRBJ1-1; D uncertain. The germline V gene has CDR1 ENHRY and CDR2 SYGVKD. V lost 7 bases and J lost 0, with 9 bases in between. The CDR3 loop spans 13 amino acids. The CDR3 is CAITQGVNTEAFF. The CDR3 DNA is TGTGCCATCACCCAAGGAGTGAACACTGAAGCTTTCTTT.

The rearrangement joins TRBV5-6 to TRBJ2-1, with 11 positions matching TRBD2. With 4 bases clipped from V and 8 bases from J, the junction kept 14 bases outside the gene matches. CDR1 and CDR2 from the germline V gene are SGHDT and YYEEEE. The CDR3 totals 17 residues. The CDR3 region has the DNA TGTGCCAGCAGCCCCCTAATGACTAGCGGGGCAAAGGATGAGCAGTTCTTC. Its translation: CASSPLMTSGAKDEQFF.

The chain couples TRBV5-4 to TRBJ2-2, with D uncertain. Germline V gene lookup returns CDR1 SGHNT and CDR2 YYREEE (reference sequence). CDR3 size: 14 residues. The V and J ends lost 0 bases and 6 bases respectively, with 9 bases between them. CDR3 loop: CASSLVQKSGELFF. The CDR3 DNA sequence: TGTGCCAGCAGCTTGGTACAGAAGTCCGGGGAGCTGTTTTTT.

The V and J genes are TRBV10-3 and TRBJ1-1; D remains unclear. V shed 2 bases and J shed 1 base, with 14 bases lying between them. CDR1 is ENHRY and CDR2 is SYGVKD in the germline V gene. This CDR3 is built from 16 residues. The DNA for the CDR3 is TGTGCCATCAGTGAGAGAGATCAATTTTCGAACACTGAAGCTTTCTTT. This gives the protein CAISERDQFSNTEAFF.

The rearrangement uses TRBV5-1 and TRBJ2-7; D is undetermined. Germline loops: CDR1 SGHRS, CDR2 YFSETQ. This CDR3 has 13 amino acids. The V end was cut by 0 bases, the J end by 3 bases, with 7 bases between. This CDR3 reads CASSLVGLYEQYF. The CDR3 DNA sequence: TGCGCCAGCAGCTTGGTCGGTCTCTACGAGCAGTACTTC.

The genes are TRBV6-5 and TRBJ2-3; 7 bases are shared with TRBD2. V lost 1 base and J lost 1; bases outside the gene matches: 2. Germline loops: CDR1 MNHEY, CDR2 SVGAGI. The CDR3 is made up of 15 amino acids. The CDR3 region is CASSYWLAGTDTQYF. DNA for the CDR3: TGTGCCAGCAGTTACTGGCTAGCGGGCACAGATACGCAGTATTTT.

J is TRBJ1-2 and V is TRBV30; maybe TRBD1 (6 bases). CDR1 and CDR2 from the germline V gene are GTSNPN and SVGIG (reference sequence). The CDR3 length is 15 residues. Trimming removed 0 bases from V and 2 bases from J, with 13 bases in between. The CDR3 here is CAWSVGAGENYGYTF. DNA of the CDR3: TGTGCCTGGAGTGTAGGGGCAGGGGAAAACTATGGCTACACCTTC.

J is TRBJ2-7 and V is TRBV7-6; 13 nucleotides line up with TRBD2. The germline CDR1 and CDR2 sequences are SGHVS and FNYEAQ. After removal of 0 bases from V and 2 bases from J, the junction contained 10 bases not matched to a gene. CDR3 size: 19 residues. CDR3 amino acids: CASSLAPSLGLAGTYEQYF. The CDR3 coding sequence is TGTGCCAGCAGCTTAGCTCCCTCATTGGGACTAGCGGGGACCTACGAGCAGTACTTC.

The V gene is TRBV5-1, the J gene TRBJ2-1; the match to TRBD2 covers 9 bases. The CDR3 runs to 17 residues. Germline trimming cut 0 bases from V and 4 bases from J; bases unmatched to any gene: 8. Germline CDR1 is SGHRS and CDR2 is YFSETQ. The CDR3 reads CASSLVRLAGSYNEQFF. The CDR3 region has the DNA TGCGCCAGCAGCTTGGTTCGGCTAGCGGGGTCTTACAATGAGCAGTTCTTC.

The rearrangement joins TRBV19 to TRBJ1-3, with 8 nucleotides matching TRBD1. V dropped 4 bases and J dropped 6; count of bases not matched to a gene: 5. The germline CDR1 and CDR2 sequences are LNHDA and SQIVND (reference sequence). The CDR3 contains 14 residues. DNA for the CDR3: TGTGCCAGTAGTACGGCCAGGGGGCCAAACACCATATATTTT. This encodes CASSTARGPNTIYF. Full variable domain (outside the CDR3, taken from reference TRBV19 and TRBJ1-3): DGGITQSPKYLFRKEGQNVTLSCEQNLNHDAMYWYRQDPGQGLRLIYYSQIVNDFQKGDIAEGYSVSREKKESFPLTVTSAQKNPTAFYLCASSTARGPNTIYFGEGSWLTVV.

The J gene is TRBJ1-6, the V gene TRBV30; D gene uncertain. V lost 2 bases, J lost 3 bases, and 8 bases lay in between. In germline, CDR1 is GTSNPN, CDR2 SVGIG (reference sequence). This CDR3 contains 14 residues. This CDR3 reads CAWSPAGYNSPLHF. Here the CDR3 DNA reads TGTGCCTGGAGTCCAGCAGGCTATAATTCACCCCTCCACTTT.

V gene TRBV19 combines with J gene TRBJ1-1, with TRBD1 identical over 11 bases. V lost 6 bases and J lost 0; bases outside the gene matches: 12. Looked up from germline, CDR1 is LNHDA and CDR2 is SQIVND (reference sequence). This CDR3 has 18 amino acids. CDR3 coding DNA: TGTGCCAGTAGCCTGCGGACAGGGGGCCGGACCATGAACACTGAAGCTTTCTTT. As protein: CASSLRTGGRTMNTEAFF.

The chain links TRBV6-5 to TRBJ1-2; D remains ambiguous. Germline V CDR1 and CDR2: MNHEY, SVGAGI. Trimming removed 5 bases at V and 2 bases at J, with 9 bases between. The CDR3 is 13 residues long. The CDR3 region has the DNA TGTGCCAGCAGTCCCGTACGGAACTATGGCTACACCTTC. Translating gives CASSPVRNYGYTF.

For the CDR3, the DNA is TGTGCCAGCGGCCTTGGGCTCGGAAACACCATATATTTT. It yields the protein CASGLGLGNTIYF. This chain joins TRBV11-2 and TRBJ1-3; D is uncertain. The germline V and J ends were trimmed by 8 bases and 4 bases, with 12 bases remaining between them. CDR1 and CDR2 from the germline V gene are SGHAT and FQNNGV. CDR3 size: 13 residues.

The chain has TRBV4-1 and TRBJ1-2, with TRBD1 matching 8 bases. The CDR3 sequence is 16 residues long. CDR1 and CDR2 (germline): MGHRA, YSYEKL. Trimming took 4 bases from V and 2 from J; bases not matched to a gene: 9. CDR3 sequence: CASSPIGTGRNYGYTF. The CDR3 nucleotides read TGCGCCAGCAGCCCGATAGGGACAGGCCGGAACTATGGCTACACCTTC.

CDR3 coding DNA: TGTGCCAGCAGTCAGACTCGGGGAGGGGGCTATGGCTACACCTTC. Encoded protein: CASSQTRGGGYGYTF. The chain joins TRBV6-1 to TRBJ1-2, with TRBD1 as a possible D gene (6 bases). With 5 bases removed from V and 4 bases from J, the gap between germline ends came to 17 bases. CDR3 length: 15 amino acids. Per the germline V gene, CDR1 is MNHNS and CDR2 is SASEGT.

The sample holds a few counts of this clone. The chain couples TRBV7-2 to TRBJ1-1; 7 bases fit TRBD1. After removal of 5 bases from V and 7 bases from J, the junction contained 7 bases not matched to a gene. The germline CDR1 and CDR2 sequences are SGHTA and FQGNSA. There are 13 residues in the CDR3. CDR3 residues: CASSGRQGVEAFF. The CDR3, as DNA: TGTGCCAGCAGCGGTCGACAGGGTGTTGAAGCTTTCTTT. The full variable domain, rest sourced from reference TRBV7-2 and TRBJ1-1, is GAGVSQSPSNKVTEKGKDVELRCDPISGHTALYWYRQSLGQGLEFLIYFQGNSAPDKSGLPSDRFSAERTGGSVSTLTIQRTQQEDSAVYLCASSGRQGVEAFFGQGTRLTVV.

The V call is TRBV2, the J call TRBJ1-4, with no clear D. Trimming removed 6 bases from V and 6 bases from J, with 14 bases in between. Germline CDR1 reads SNHLY; CDR2 reads FYNNEI. The CDR3 spans 14 residues. CDR3 protein: CASSPTEGDEKLFF. Written as DNA, the CDR3 is TGTGCCAGCAGCCCAACGGAGGGAGATGAAAAACTGTTTTTT.

This clone is a singleton in its sample. The gene calls are TRBV19 and TRBJ2-2; D remains unclear. CDR1 is LNHDA and CDR2 is SQIVND in the germline V gene (reference sequence). Trimming shortened V by 1 base and J by 10 bases, and 13 bases separated the two germline ends. The CDR3 covers 14 residues. In DNA, the CDR3 is TGTGCCAGTAGTATAGGTTTTGAGACATTGGAGCTGTTTTTT. Its translation is CASSIGFETLELFF.

The chain links TRBV4-2 to TRBJ2-7, with TRBD2 identical over 11 bases. Trimming at V came to 3 bases and at J to 3 bases, leaving 7 bases not matched to a gene. The CDR3 runs to 16 residues. Germline V CDR1 and CDR2: LGHNA, YNFKEQ. CDR3 residues: CASSQPSGGKNYEQYF. The CDR3 nucleotides are TGTGCCAGCAGCCAGCCTAGCGGGGGGAAGAACTACGAGCAGTACTTC.

This clone was observed a single time. This chain connects TRBV6-6 to TRBJ1-2; the D gene is possibly TRBD1 (6 bases). The V end was cut by 7 bases, the J end by 5 bases, with 11 bases between. This CDR3 is 12 amino acids long. The germline gives CDR1 MNHNY, CDR2 SVGAGI (reference sequence). Here the CDR3 reads CASTMTGYGYTF. In nucleotides, the CDR3 is TGTGCCAGCACCATGACAGGATATGGCTACACCTTC.